This T cell receptor (beta chain) was recorded in a study of human T cells and chemical hapten exposure. On the study more broadly: Patients, mostly women, had alopecia areata, alopecia totalis or alopecia universalis. Yields of TCR per sample differed, chiefly owing to small differences in pooled library volume.

This clonotype was picked up many times. Germline-derived CDR1 and CDR2 are DFQATT and SNEGSKA (reference sequence). The V end lost 2 bases, the J end lost 1 base, and 11 bases lay between the germline ends. The CDR3 runs to 14 residues. Time point specified: patch test 2, 6 weeks after DPC sensitization. Treatment meaning: therapeutic diphenylcyclopropenone sensitization with weekly scalp DPC. Prior to each patch test being applied, blood was drawn. During construction of the library, unique molecular identifiers were attached to individual cDNA molecules for quantitative, reproducible TCR counting. Each CDR3 protein is one row after TCRdb ran MiXCR on the RACE reads. Of about 54,000 distinct CDR3 sequences in the sample, about a tenth were seen once.

The TCR comes from a woman in her forties or fifties with alopecia areata. Some clones in this sample may be carry-over from other donors' samples. Sequenced here: whole blood, sampled in connection with sensitization to the hapten diphenylcyclopropenone (DPC). The chain combines TRBV20-1 with TRBJ1-1; D is undetermined. CDR3 amino acids: CSARKTAPNTEAFF. DNA of the CDR3: TGCAGTGCTAGAAAAACAGCACCGAACACTGAAGCTTTCTTT.